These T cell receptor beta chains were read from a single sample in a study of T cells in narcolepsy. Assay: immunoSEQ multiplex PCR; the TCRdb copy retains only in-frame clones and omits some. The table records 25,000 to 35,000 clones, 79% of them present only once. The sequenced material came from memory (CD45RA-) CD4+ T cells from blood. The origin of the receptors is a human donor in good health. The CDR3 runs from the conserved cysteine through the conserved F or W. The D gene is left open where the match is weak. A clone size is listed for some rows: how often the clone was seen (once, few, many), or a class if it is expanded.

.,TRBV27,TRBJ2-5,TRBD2,TGTGCCAGCAAGGTGCTAGCGGCAACTCTACAAGAGACCCAGTACTTC,CASKVLAATLQETQYF
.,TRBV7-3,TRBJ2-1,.,TGTGCCAGCAGGTTTACAGGGCTCCTTTACAATGAGCAGTTCTTC,CASRFTGLLYNEQFF
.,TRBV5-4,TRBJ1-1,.,TGTGCCAGCAGCTTTACCATACAGAGCCCTGAAGCTTTCTTT,CASSFTIQSPEAFF
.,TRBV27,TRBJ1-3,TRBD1,TGTGCCAGCAGTTTACCAACAGGGGAAGGTGGAAACACCATATATTTT,CASSLPTGEGGNTIYF
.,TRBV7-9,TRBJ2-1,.,TGTGCCAGCAGATTTATGAATGAGCAGTTCTTC,CASRFMNEQFF
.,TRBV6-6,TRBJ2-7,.,TGTGCCAGCAGCCGGACCGGGACGCCTTTC,CASSRTGTPF
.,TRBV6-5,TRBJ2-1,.,TGTGCCAGCAGTTACTCCACAGCCTCTTATGACAATGAGCAGTTCTTC,CASSYSTASYDNEQFF
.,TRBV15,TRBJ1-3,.,TGTGCCACCAGCAGTCGACCGAATGGAAACACCATATATTTT,CATSSRPNGNTIYF
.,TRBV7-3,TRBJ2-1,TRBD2,TGTGCCAGCAGCTTCTCTAGCGGCCGTGGGAATGAGCAGTTCTTC,CASSFSSGRGNEQFF
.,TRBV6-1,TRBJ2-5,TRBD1,TGTGCCGGCAGTCCCGGACAGGGAGAAGAGACCCAGTACTTC,CAGSPGQGEETQYF
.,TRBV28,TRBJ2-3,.,TGTGCCAGCACAGGCGGGTTCTCCGCAGATACGCAGTATTTT,CASTGGFSADTQYF
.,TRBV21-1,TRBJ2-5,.,TGTGCCAGCAGCAATAATCAGGGAAAAGAGACCCAGTACTTC,CASSNNQGKETQYF
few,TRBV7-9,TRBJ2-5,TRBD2,TGTGCCAGCAGAGCGGGAGTTGAGACCCAGTACTTC,CASRAGVETQYF
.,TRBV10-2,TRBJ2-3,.,TGCGCCAGCAGTGAGCCCAGTCCGGACGTCACAGATACGCAGTATTTT,CASSEPSPDVTDTQYF
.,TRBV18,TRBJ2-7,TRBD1,TGTGCCAGCTCACCGGGCGGACAGGTCTCCTACGAGCAGTACTTC,CASSPGGQVSYEQYF
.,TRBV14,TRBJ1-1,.,TGTGCCAGCAGCCGACAGGTAAACACTGAAGCTTTCTTT,CASSRQVNTEAFF
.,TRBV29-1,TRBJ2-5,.,TGCAGCGTCCATAACCGGCTAGCTACGGAGACCCAGTACTTC,CSVHNRLATETQYF
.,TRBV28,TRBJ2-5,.,TGTGCCAGCAGTTTTGGATCTTGGTCCCAAGGGACCCAGTACTTC,CASSFGSWSQGTQYF
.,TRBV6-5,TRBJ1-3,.,TGTGCCAGCAGCCAGGGGAGAATAAACACCATATATTTT,CASSQGRINTIYF
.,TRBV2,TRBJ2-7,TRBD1,TGTGCCAGCAGAGTCATGCCGGGACAGATCTACGAGCAGTACTTC,CASRVMPGQIYEQYF
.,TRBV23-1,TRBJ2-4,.,TGCGCCAGCAGTCAATCGGGGCAGGGAGGACAACCATACCGGAACATTCAGTACTTC,CASSQSGQGGQPYRNIQYF
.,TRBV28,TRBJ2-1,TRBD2,TGTGCCAGCAGTTTATTGACTAGCGGGACGATGAATGAGCAGTTCTTC,CASSLLTSGTMNEQFF
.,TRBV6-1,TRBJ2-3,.,TGTGCCAGCAGTCCTGGCCGACTTACAGATACGCAGTATTTT,CASSPGRLTDTQYF
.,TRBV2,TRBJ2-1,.,TGTGCCAGCAACCTGGGTCCTGTTTACAATGAGCAGTTCTTC,CASNLGPVYNEQFF
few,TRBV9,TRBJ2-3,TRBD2,TGTGCCAGCAGCGCGGGGGGGCTCACAGATACGCAGTATTTT,CASSAGGLTDTQYF
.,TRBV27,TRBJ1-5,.,TGTGCCAGCAGTTTACCTCGGGAAGGCAATCAGCCCCAGCATTTT,CASSLPREGNQPQHF
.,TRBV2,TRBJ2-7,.,TGTGCCAGTGCGGGTGATTCCTACGAGCAGTACTTC,CASAGDSYEQYF
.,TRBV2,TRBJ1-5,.,TGTGCCAGCAGTGAAGCTGGAGGAGAGAATCAGCCCCAGCATTTT,CASSEAGGENQPQHF